The clone carrying this TCR beta chain was seen a single time. Its specificity is not known. Libraries were prepared by immunoSEQ multiplex PCR; TCRdb keeps only in-frame clonotypes and omits some of them. The sample carries some 78,000 clones, around 96% recorded once. These data belong to a study of human thymus T cells. This CDR3 contains 17 residues. Trimming took 1 base from V and 0 from J; bases not matched to a gene: 9. Germline CDR1 reads LGHNA; CDR2 reads YSLEER. Study-level findings and limits: Unrelated people showed highly overlapping thymic repertoires, related research reported. Usage of V and J genes appeared biased in thymic and blood repertoires.

Corrective cardiac surgery supplied the resected thymus tissue. Finnish infants who were healthy and having corrective surgery for congenital heart defects made up the donors. This clonotype originated in a boy younger than two with a congenital heart defect but otherwise immunologically healthy. Sequencing used thymus tissue. The rearrangement links TRBV4-3 to TRBJ2-7; 7 bases map to TRBD2. In nucleotides, the CDR3 is TGCGCCAGCAGCCAAGTATTTGCTAGCGGTTTCTCCTACGAGCAGTACTTC. This translates into CASSQVFASGFSYEQYF.